The 24 T cell receptor beta chains presented below share a single source sample, sequenced in a study of identical twins. TCRdb itself ran the 5' RACE reads through MiXCR, one entry per CDR3 protein. The table records 470,000 or so distinct CDR3 sequences, 20% to 25% of them present only once. The data also belong to a second study, concerning T cells expressing NK-cell markers.

The sequenced material came from CD4+ T cells sorted from blood. Every receptor here comes from a woman aged 18-35 years in good health.

The chain recombines TRBV5-1 with TRBJ2-1; the D gene is possibly TRBD2 (6 bases). Germline lookup yields CDR1 SGHRS and CDR2 YFSETQ. V lost 1 base, J lost 6 bases, and 11 bases lay in between. The CDR3 consists of 14 residues. Written as DNA, the CDR3 is TGCGCCAGCAGCTTGCAGGGACTGGGCAATGAGCAGTTCTTC. Translated, it gives CASSLQGLGNEQFF.

The J gene is TRBJ1-1, the V gene TRBV29-1; D gene ambiguous. The CDR3 covers 13 residues. CDR1 is SQVTM, CDR2 ANQGSEA, per germline. V was shortened by 4 bases and J by 0 bases, with 9 bases between the two germline ends. In nucleotides, the CDR3 is TGCAGCGTTGTATACGGATTGAACACTGAAGCTTTCTTT. This encodes CSVVYGLNTEAFF.

In DNA form, the CDR3 reads TGTGCCAGCAGCCCGCGTCGGCAGGGAGGAACAGATACGCAGTATTTT. Encoded protein: CASSPRRQGGTDTQYF. The chain carries TRBV11-2 and TRBJ2-3; a weak D match, TRBD2 (6 bases). V was trimmed by 5 bases and J by 3 bases, leaving 18 bases between them. The CDR3 covers 16 residues. The germline gives CDR1 SGHAT, CDR2 FQNNGV.

V gene TRBV20-1 combines with J gene TRBJ2-2; D gene ambiguous. V was pared by 5 bases and J by 0 bases, with 13 bases between. The CDR3 extends over 15 amino acids. Germline V lookup: CDR1 DFQATT, CDR2 SNEGSKA (reference sequence). The CDR3 DNA follows: TGCAGTGCTTTCAACTGGCCCGCGAACACCGGGGAGCTGTTTTTT. It specifies CSAFNWPANTGELFF.

This clonotype was detected only a few times. The chain combines TRBV20-1 with TRBJ1-5, with D unclear. The germline V gene has CDR1 DFQATT and CDR2 SNEGSKA (reference sequence). The CDR3 contains 13 residues. The V end was cut by 6 bases, the J end by 2 bases, with 11 bases between. The CDR3 DNA follows: TGCAGTGCGTTGGACGAGGGCAATCAGCCCCAGCATTTT. Protein: CSALDEGNQPQHF.

This clonotype was seen a few times. The chain combines TRBV29-1 with TRBJ2-1; possible D gene TRBD2, 5 bases. Germline V lookup: CDR1 SQVTM, CDR2 ANQGSEA. V was shortened by 4 bases and J by 4 bases, with 11 bases between the two germline ends. This CDR3 region has 13 residues. Here the CDR3 DNA reads TGCAGCGTTGCCCCCACTAGATACAATGAGCAGTTCTTC. Amino acid sequence: CSVAPTRYNEQFF.

The rearrangement joins TRBV7-2 to TRBJ2-5, with D perhaps matching TRBD2 (5 bases). V lost 10 bases and J lost 7, with 19 bases in between. Germline V lookup: CDR1 SGHTA, CDR2 FQGNSA. CDR3 length: 13 amino acids. The CDR3 DNA reads as TGTGCCACGTCCCCTAGCCAGAGGGCGACCCAGTACTTC. Protein product: CATSPSQRATQYF.

On this clonotype: The junction shows a germline mismatch at one end, possibly a read error. The V gene is TRBV24-1, the J gene TRBJ2-3, with TRBD2 identical over 7 bases. The CDR3 extends over 14 amino acids. Germline CDR1 is KGHDR and CDR2 is SFDVKD. The CDR3 spells CATSDSTSKDTQYF. The CDR3 DNA is TGTGCCACCAGTGACTCGACTAGCAAAGATACGCAGTATTTT.

The V call is TRBV15, the J call TRBJ2-7, with 9 positions matching TRBD1. The CDR3 sequence is 15 residues long. Germline loops: CDR1 LNHNV, CDR2 YYDKDF (reference sequence). J was trimmed by 5 bases and V by 4 bases; bases with no gene match: 9. CDR3 region: CATSIPGQGDHEQYF. The CDR3 nucleotides read TGTGCCACCAGCATTCCGGGACAGGGTGATCACGAGCAGTACTTC.

The chain has TRBV4-1 and TRBJ2-3; D not resolved. Looked up from germline, CDR1 is MGHRA and CDR2 is YSYEKL. V gave up 1 base and J gave up 1 base, with 9 bases separating them. This CDR3 contains 15 residues. The CDR3 DNA reads TGCGCCAGCAGCCAAGTCGCAGCTCGCACAGATACGCAGTATTTT. Amino acids: CASSQVAARTDTQYF.

This clonotype has more than one count but fewer than ten. This chain uses TRBV18 with TRBJ2-1; possible D gene TRBD2, 5 bases. The CDR3 length is 16 residues. Trimming removed 0 bases from V and 7 bases from J, with 16 bases in between. Per germline, CDR1 KGHSH and CDR2 LQKENI. The CDR3 loop reads CASSPPADSPANEQFF. CDR3 nucleotides: TGTGCCAGCTCACCACCGGCGGACTCCCCAGCAAATGAGCAGTTCTTC.

This clonotype was seen a few times. V usage is TRBV6-1 and J usage is TRBJ2-5; possibly TRBD2 for D (7 bases). With 6 bases removed from V and 4 bases from J, the gap between germline ends came to 18 bases. The CDR3 has 15 amino acids. Germline V gene lookup returns CDR1 MNHNS and CDR2 SASEGT. The CDR3 here is CASSPGASGSETQYF. The CDR3 DNA reads as TGTGCCAGCAGCCCAGGGGCTAGCGGCTCAGAGACCCAGTACTTC.

The chain is built from TRBV5-6 and TRBJ1-5; D is undetermined. V was shortened by 6 bases and J by 3 bases, with 13 bases between the two germline ends. Germline lookup yields CDR1 SGHDT and CDR2 YYEEEE. The CDR3 consists of 14 residues. In nucleotides, the CDR3 is TGTGCCAGCACTATGATGGCGGACAATCAGCCCCAGCATTTT. Translation gives CASTMMADNQPQHF.

As to this clonotype: At one boundary the junction diverges from the germline segment, which might be a read error. The V call is TRBV28, the J call TRBJ2-5; D is possibly TRBD2 (6 bases). CDR3 size: 12 residues. Per germline, CDR1 MDHEN and CDR2 SYDVKM. CDR3 nucleotide sequence: TGTGCCAGCAGTTACGGGACTCGGGACCGGGACTTC. Its protein is CASSYGTRDRDF.

The chain combines TRBV5-6 with TRBJ1-6, with 9 bases matching TRBD1. J lost 9 bases, V lost 2 bases, and 6 bases had no gene match. Germline V gene data show CDR1 as SGHDT and CDR2 as YYEEEE. CDR3 length: 15 amino acids. CDR3 sequence: CASSLWTGAPSPLHF. The CDR3 DNA reads TGTGCCAGCAGCTTATGGACAGGGGCCCCTTCACCCCTCCACTTT.

V is TRBV20-1 and J is TRBJ1-5; TRBD1 is a possible D gene (5 bases). The V and J ends lost 6 bases and 2 bases respectively, with 20 bases between them. The CDR3 has 16 amino acids. The germline V gene encodes CDR1 DFQATT and CDR2 SNEGSKA (reference sequence). The CDR3 nucleotides read TGCAGTGCCACCCGCAGTCCGGGACTGGGCAATCAGCCCCAGCATTTT. Residues: CSATRSPGLGNQPQHF.

This clonotype was picked up a small number of times. This chain links TRBV7-2 with TRBJ2-7; no clear D gene. The CDR3 length is 14 residues. The germline V and J ends were trimmed by 1 base and 3 bases, with 10 bases remaining between them. The germline CDR1 and CDR2 sequences are SGHTA and FQGNSA. As DNA, the CDR3 is TGTGCCAGCAGCTTAGTCCACCGAGGCTACGAGCAGTACTTC. Amino acids: CASSLVHRGYEQYF.

J is TRBJ2-1 and V is TRBV25-1; 9 positions agree with TRBD1. Germline CDR1 reads MGHDK; CDR2 reads SYGVNS. V lost 8 bases, J lost 6 bases, and 8 bases stayed unmatched. The CDR3 length is 14 residues. The CDR3 DNA reads as TGTGCCAGCTCCGGGACAGGGTCCCGCAATGAGCAGTTCTTC. Residues: CASSGTGSRNEQFF.

This clonotype was observed a handful of times. V gene TRBV20-1 combines with J gene TRBJ2-1; D unresolved. Trimming took off 5 bases at V and 10 bases at J, with 12 bases between the two ends. The CDR3 is 11 residues long. The germline gives CDR1 DFQATT, CDR2 SNEGSKA (reference sequence). The CDR3 spells CSAPGWSEQFF. The CDR3 DNA reads TGCAGTGCTCCTGGCTGGTCGGAGCAGTTCTTC.

The CDR3 bases are TGTGCCAGCAGCTCCTCCGGACAGGGACGGGGCCACGAGCAGTACTTC. Amino acids: CASSSSGQGRGHEQYF. The chain uses TRBV7-8 and TRBJ2-7, with 8 bases matching TRBD1. The V gene's germline CDR1 is SGHVS and CDR2 FQNEAQ. The CDR3 extends over 16 amino acids. Trimming at V came to 4 bases and at J to 5 bases, leaving 13 bases not matched to a gene.

The rearrangement joins TRBV4-3 to TRBJ1-2, with D unresolved. The CDR3 extends over 17 amino acids. Trimming removed 1 base at V and 5 bases at J, with 20 bases between. Germline lookup yields CDR1 LGHNA and CDR2 YSLEER. The CDR3 is CASSQGAMAVPIYGYTF. The CDR3 region has the DNA TGCGCCAGCAGCCAAGGGGCGATGGCAGTACCGATATATGGCTACACCTTC.

This clonotype was detected only a few times. This chain uses TRBV20-1 with TRBJ2-3; TRBD2 might be the D (6 bases). Germline CDR1 and CDR2: DFQATT and SNEGSKA (reference sequence). This CDR3 contains 13 residues. The germline V and J ends were trimmed by 6 bases and 3 bases, with 13 bases remaining between them. As DNA, the CDR3 is TGCAGTGCCATGGCGGGGTTTACAGATACGCAGTATTTT. It specifies CSAMAGFTDTQYF.

The chain has TRBV20-1 and TRBJ1-1; tentatively, D is TRBD1 (6 bases). Germline V gives CDR1 DFQATT, CDR2 SNEGSKA (reference sequence). The germline V and J ends were trimmed by 3 bases and 11 bases, with 16 bases remaining between them. The CDR3 covers 12 residues. CDR3 protein: CSASKRGFDAFF. Written as DNA, the CDR3 is TGCAGTGCTAGCAAAAGGGGGTTCGACGCTTTCTTT.

The count of this clonotype is one. The gene calls are TRBV7-6 and TRBJ2-7; possibly TRBD1 for D (6 bases). Trimming took off 5 bases at V and 0 bases at J, with 14 bases between the two ends. The CDR3 consists of 15 residues. Germline V gives CDR1 SGHVS, CDR2 FNYEAQ. The CDR3 DNA sequence: TGTGCCAGCAGCCTCGGGACACCGAGCTCCTACGAGCAGTACTTC. Its protein is CASSLGTPSSYEQYF.